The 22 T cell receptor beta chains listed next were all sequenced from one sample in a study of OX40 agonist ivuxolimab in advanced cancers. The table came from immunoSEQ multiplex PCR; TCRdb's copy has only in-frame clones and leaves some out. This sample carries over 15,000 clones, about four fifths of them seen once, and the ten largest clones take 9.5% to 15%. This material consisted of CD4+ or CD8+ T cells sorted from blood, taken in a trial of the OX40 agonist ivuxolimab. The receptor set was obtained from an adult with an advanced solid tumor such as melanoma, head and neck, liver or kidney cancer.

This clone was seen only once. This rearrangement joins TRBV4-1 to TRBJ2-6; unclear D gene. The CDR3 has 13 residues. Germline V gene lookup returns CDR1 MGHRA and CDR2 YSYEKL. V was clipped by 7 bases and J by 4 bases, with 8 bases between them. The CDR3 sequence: CASKGPGANVLTF. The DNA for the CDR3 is TGCGCCAGCAAAGGGCCCGGGGCCAACGTCCTGACTTTC.

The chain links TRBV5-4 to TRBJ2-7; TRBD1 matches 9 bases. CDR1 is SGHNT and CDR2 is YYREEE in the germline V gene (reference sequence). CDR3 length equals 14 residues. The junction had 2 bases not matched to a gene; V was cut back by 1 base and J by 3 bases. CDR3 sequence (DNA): TGTGCCAGCAGCTTGAGGGACAGGGTCTACGAGCAGTACTTC. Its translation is CASSLRDRVYEQYF.

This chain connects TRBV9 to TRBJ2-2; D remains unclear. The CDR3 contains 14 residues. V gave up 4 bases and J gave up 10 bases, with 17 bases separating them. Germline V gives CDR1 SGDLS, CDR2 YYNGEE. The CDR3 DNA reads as TGTGCCAGCAGCAGGCCGGGCCCTGCGGCGGAGCTGTTTTTT. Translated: CASSRPGPAAELFF.

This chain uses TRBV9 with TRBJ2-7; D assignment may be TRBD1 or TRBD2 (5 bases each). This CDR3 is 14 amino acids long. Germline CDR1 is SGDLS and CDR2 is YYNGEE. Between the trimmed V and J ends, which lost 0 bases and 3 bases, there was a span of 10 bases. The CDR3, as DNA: TGTGCCAGCAGCGTAGGAAGGGACCTCTACGAGCAGTACTTC. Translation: CASSVGRDLYEQYF.

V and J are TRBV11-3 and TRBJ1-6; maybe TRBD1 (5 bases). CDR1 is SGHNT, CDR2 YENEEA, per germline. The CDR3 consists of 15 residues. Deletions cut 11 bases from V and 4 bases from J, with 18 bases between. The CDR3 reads CAGSTDYTYNSPLHF. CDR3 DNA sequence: TGTGCCGGCTCGACAGACTATACTTATAATTCACCCCTCCACTTT.

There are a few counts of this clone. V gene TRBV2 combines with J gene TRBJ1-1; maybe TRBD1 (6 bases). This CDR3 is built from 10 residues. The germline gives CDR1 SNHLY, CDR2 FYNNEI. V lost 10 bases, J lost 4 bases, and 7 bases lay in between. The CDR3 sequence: CATRGTEAFF. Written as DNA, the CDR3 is TGTGCCACCAGGGGCACTGAAGCTTTCTTT. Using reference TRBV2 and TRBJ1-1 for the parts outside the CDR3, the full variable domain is EPEVTQTPSHQVTQMGQEVILRCVPISNHLYFYWYRQILGQKVEFLVSFYNNEISEKSEIFDDQFSVERPDGSNFTLKIRSTKLEDSAMYFCATRGTEAFFGQGTRLTVV.

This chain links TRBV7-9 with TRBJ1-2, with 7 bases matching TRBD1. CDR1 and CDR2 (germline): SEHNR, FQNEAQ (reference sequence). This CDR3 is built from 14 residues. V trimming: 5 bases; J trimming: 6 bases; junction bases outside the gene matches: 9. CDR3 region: CASSTTGSGDGYTF. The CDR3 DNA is TGTGCCAGCAGCACGACAGGGAGTGGCGATGGCTACACCTTC.

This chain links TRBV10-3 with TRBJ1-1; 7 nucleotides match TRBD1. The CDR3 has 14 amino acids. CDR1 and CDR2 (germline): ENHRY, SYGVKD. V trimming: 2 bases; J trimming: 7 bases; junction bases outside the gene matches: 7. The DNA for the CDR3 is TGTGCCATCAGTGAGCTAACAGGGGACGGTGAAGCTTTCTTT. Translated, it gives CAISELTGDGEAFF.

The DNA for the CDR3 is TGTGCCAGCAGTTTATTAGGGGACGAGCAGTACTTC. It is translated as CASSLLGDEQYF. V and J are TRBV6-5 and TRBJ2-7, with D possibly being TRBD1 (5 bases). V lost 4 bases to trimming and J lost 5 bases, with 9 bases between them. The CDR3 consists of 12 residues. Germline loops: CDR1 MNHEY, CDR2 SVGAGI.

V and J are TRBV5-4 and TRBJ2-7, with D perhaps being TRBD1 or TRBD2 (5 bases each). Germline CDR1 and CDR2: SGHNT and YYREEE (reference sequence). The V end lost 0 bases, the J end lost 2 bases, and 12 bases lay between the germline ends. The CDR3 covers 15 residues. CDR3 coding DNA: TGTGCCAGCAGCTTGGAGACGGGGCGAACCTACGAGCAGTACTTC. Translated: CASSLETGRTYEQYF.

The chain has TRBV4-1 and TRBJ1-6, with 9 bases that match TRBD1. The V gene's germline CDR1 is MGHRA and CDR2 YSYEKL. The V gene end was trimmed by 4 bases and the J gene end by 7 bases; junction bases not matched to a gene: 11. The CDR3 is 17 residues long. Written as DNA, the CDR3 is TGCGCCAGCAGCCCCCCGGGACAGGGTCAGGGAAATTCACCCCTCCACTTT. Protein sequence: CASSPPGQGQGNSPLHF.

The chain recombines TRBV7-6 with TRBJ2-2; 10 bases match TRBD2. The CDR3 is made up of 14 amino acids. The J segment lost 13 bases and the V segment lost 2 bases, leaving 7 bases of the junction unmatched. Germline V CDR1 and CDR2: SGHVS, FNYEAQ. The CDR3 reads CASSLSSGGPWLFF. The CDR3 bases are TGTGCCAGCAGCTTATCTAGCGGGGGACCCTGGCTGTTTTTT. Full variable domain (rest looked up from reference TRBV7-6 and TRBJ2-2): GAGVSQSPRYKVTKRGQDVALRCDPISGHVSLYWYRQALGQGPEFLTYFNYEAQQDKSGLPNDRFSAERPEGSISTLTIQRTEQRDSAMYRCASSLSSGGPWLFFGEGSRLTVL.

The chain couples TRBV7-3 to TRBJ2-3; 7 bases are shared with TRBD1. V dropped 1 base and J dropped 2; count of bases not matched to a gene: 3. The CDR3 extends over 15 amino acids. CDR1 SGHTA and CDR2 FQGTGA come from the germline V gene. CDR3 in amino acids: CASSLRQGPTDTQYF. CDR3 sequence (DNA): TGTGCCAGCAGCTTAAGACAGGGACCCACAGATACGCAGTATTTT. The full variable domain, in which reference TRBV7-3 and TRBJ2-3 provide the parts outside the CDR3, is GAGVSQTPSNKVTEKGKYVELRCDPISGHTALYWYRQSLGQGPEFLIYFQGTGAADDSGLPNDRFFAVRPEGSVSTLKIQRTERGDSAVYLCASSLRQGPTDTQYFGPGTRLTVL.

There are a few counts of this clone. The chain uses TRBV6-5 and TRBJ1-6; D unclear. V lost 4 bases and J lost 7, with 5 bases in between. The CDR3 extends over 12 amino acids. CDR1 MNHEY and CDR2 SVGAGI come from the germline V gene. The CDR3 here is CASSSRNSPLHF. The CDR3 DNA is TGTGCCAGCAGTTCGAGAAATTCACCCCTCCACTTT.

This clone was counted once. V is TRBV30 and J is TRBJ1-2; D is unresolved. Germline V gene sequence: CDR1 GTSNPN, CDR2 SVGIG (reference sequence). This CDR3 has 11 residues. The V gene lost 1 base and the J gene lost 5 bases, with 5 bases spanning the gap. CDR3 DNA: TGTGCCTGGAGTGCGGGGTATGGCTACACCTTC. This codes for CAWSAGYGYTF.

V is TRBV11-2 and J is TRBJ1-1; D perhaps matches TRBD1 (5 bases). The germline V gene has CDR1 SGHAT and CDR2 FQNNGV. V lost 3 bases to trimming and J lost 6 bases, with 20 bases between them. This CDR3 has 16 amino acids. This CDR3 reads CASSLEGWGRLAEAFF. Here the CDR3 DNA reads TGTGCCAGCAGCTTGGAAGGTTGGGGCAGGCTTGCTGAAGCTTTCTTT.

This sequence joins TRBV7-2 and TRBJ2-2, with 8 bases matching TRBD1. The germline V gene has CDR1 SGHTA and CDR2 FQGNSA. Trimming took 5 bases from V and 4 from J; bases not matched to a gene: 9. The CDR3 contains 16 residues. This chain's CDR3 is CASSQGQGFGTGELFF. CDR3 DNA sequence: TGTGCCAGCAGCCAAGGACAGGGATTCGGCACCGGGGAGCTGTTTTTT.

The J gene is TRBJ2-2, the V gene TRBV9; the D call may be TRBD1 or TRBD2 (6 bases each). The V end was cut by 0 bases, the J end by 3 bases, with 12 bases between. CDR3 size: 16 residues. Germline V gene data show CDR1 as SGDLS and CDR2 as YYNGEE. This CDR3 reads CASSVAGGLDTGELFF. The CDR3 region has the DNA TGTGCCAGCAGCGTAGCTGGGGGGCTAGACACCGGGGAGCTGTTTTTT.

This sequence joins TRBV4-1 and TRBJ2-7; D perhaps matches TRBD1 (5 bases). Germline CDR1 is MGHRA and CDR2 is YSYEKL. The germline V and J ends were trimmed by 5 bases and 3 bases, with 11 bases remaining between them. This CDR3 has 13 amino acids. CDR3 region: CASSMAGNYEQYF. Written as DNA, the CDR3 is TGCGCCAGCAGCATGGCAGGGAACTACGAGCAGTACTTC.

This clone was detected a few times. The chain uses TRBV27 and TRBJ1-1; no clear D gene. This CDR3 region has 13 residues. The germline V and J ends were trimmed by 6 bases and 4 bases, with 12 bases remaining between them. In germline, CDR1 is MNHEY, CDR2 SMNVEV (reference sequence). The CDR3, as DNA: TGTGCCAGCAGCCCGGACGGATTCACTGAAGCTTTCTTT. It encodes CASSPDGFTEAFF.

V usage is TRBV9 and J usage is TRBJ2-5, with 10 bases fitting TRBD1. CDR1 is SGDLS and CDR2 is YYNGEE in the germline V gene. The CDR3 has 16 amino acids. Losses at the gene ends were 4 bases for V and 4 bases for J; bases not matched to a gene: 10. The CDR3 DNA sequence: TGTGCCAGCAGCCCCTGGGACAGGGGCCTCGGAGAGACCCAGTACTTC. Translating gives CASSPWDRGLGETQYF.

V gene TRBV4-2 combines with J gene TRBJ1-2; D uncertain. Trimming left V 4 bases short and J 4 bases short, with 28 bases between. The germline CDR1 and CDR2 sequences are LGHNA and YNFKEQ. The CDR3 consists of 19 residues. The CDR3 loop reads CASSPEPQNFEGSGYGYTF. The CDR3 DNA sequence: TGTGCCAGCAGCCCCGAACCCCAGAATTTCGAGGGATCTGGCTATGGCTACACCTTC.